The 20 T cell receptor beta chains below were found in one sample sequenced in a study of T cell changes during pregnancy in multiple sclerosis. Only in-frame clones appear in the TCRdb table, and some are missing; sequencing was by immunoSEQ multiplex PCR. The sample lists roughly 60,000 clones; about 91% were seen once. Specimen: peripheral blood, collected before pregnancy. These receptors originate from a female donor with multiple sclerosis, enrolled in a pregnancy study.

The V and J genes are TRBV14 and TRBJ2-2, with a weak D call TRBD2 (5 bases). The germline V gene has CDR1 SGHDN and CDR2 FVKESK. The CDR3 has 17 residues. V was pared by 3 bases and J by 3 bases, with 17 bases between. The DNA for the CDR3 is TGTGCCAGCAGCCAGCTACCATGGGTGGGAGACACCGGGGAGCTGTTTTTT. Residues: CASSQLPWVGDTGELFF.

This chain connects TRBV5-5 to TRBJ1-5, with unresolved D. Trimming cost V 2 bases and J 5 bases, with 8 bases left between them. Germline CDR1 SGHKS, CDR2 YYEKEE (reference sequence). This CDR3 has 13 residues. CDR3 nucleotides: TGTGCCAGCAGCTTTCTCGGGGATCAGCCCCAGCATTTT. Amino acid sequence: CASSFLGDQPQHF.

The chain links TRBV7-9 to TRBJ2-6; D possibly corresponds to TRBD2 (5 bases). CDR1 and CDR2 (germline): SEHNR, FQNEAQ (reference sequence). The CDR3 covers 16 residues. Trimming stripped 1 base from V and 2 bases from J, with 9 bases between. Here the CDR3 DNA reads TGTGCCAGCAGCTTAGTGAGGGATACTGGGGCCAACGTCCTGACTTTC. The encoded protein is CASSLVRDTGANVLTF. Drawing the rest from reference TRBV7-9 and TRBJ2-6, the complete variable domain is DTGVSQNPRHKITKRGQNVTFRCDPISEHNRLYWYRQTLGQGPEFLTYFQNEAQLEKSRLLSDRFSAERPKGSFSTLEIQRTEQGDSAMYLCASSLVRDTGANVLTFGAGSRLTVL.

The sample holds a few counts of this clone. The chain employs TRBV6-1 and TRBJ1-1; no firm D call. The germline V and J ends were trimmed by 6 bases and 2 bases, with 4 bases remaining between them. The CDR3 is 11 amino acids. In germline, CDR1 is MNHNS, CDR2 SASEGT. This CDR3 is CASSPNTEAFF. The CDR3 nucleotides read TGTGCCAGCAGCCCTAACACTGAAGCTTTCTTT.

This chain uses TRBV15 with TRBJ2-7, with TRBD1 identical over 9 bases. CDR1 and CDR2 from the germline V gene are LNHNV and YYDKDF (reference sequence). The CDR3 is 15 amino acids. V lost 4 bases and J lost 4; bases outside the gene matches: 8. CDR3 DNA sequence: TGTGCCACCAGCACCCCGGGACAGGGAATTTACGAGCAGTACTTC. Translating it yields CATSTPGQGIYEQYF.

The gene calls are TRBV30 and TRBJ2-3; a possible D gene is TRBD2 (6 bases). The CDR3 consists of 14 residues. Germline V gene sequence: CDR1 GTSNPN, CDR2 SVGIG (reference sequence). Trimming stripped 3 bases from V and 1 base from J, with 11 bases between. Here the CDR3 reads CAWSSGGGTDTQYF. CDR3 DNA sequence: TGTGCCTGGAGCTCCGGGGGTGGCACAGATACGCAGTATTTT.

The genes are TRBV7-2 and TRBJ1-6; 7 bases agree with TRBD1. The trim removed 3 bases at V and 8 bases at J, leaving 7 bases unmatched. CDR1 is SGHTA and CDR2 is FQGNSA in the germline V gene. This CDR3 comprises 15 residues. The CDR3 sequence: CASSFRQGRDSPLHF. CDR3 nucleotide sequence: TGTGCCAGCAGCTTTCGACAGGGCCGGGATTCACCCCTCCACTTT.

This chain joins TRBV19 and TRBJ2-3; maybe TRBD2 (5 bases). Trimming removed 6 bases from V and 0 bases from J, with 13 bases in between. This CDR3 spans 15 amino acids. Germline CDR1 reads LNHDA; CDR2 reads SQIVND (reference sequence). This CDR3 reads CASRSGSFSTDTQYF. CDR3 DNA: TGTGCCAGTAGGTCGGGGAGCTTTAGCACAGATACGCAGTATTTT.

The table lists this clone with a count of one. The chain joins TRBV30 to TRBJ2-5; tentative D call: TRBD1 (5 bases). V lost 1 base, J lost 9 bases, and 21 bases lay in between. Germline CDR1 and CDR2: GTSNPN and SVGIG (reference sequence). This CDR3 has 15 residues. For the CDR3, the DNA is TGTGCCTGGAGTGGGGGCGGACCAATTTTAGTGGCCCAGTACTTC. Its translation is CAWSGGGPILVAQYF. Based on the CDR3 plus reference TRBV30 and TRBJ2-5, the full variable domain is SQTIHQWPATLVQPVGSPLSLECTVEGTSNPNLYWYRQAAGRGLQLLFYSVGIGQISSEVPQNLSASRPQDRQFILSSKKLLLSDSGFYLCAWSGGGPILVAQYFGPGTRLLVL.

This clone appeared a single time. The chain carries TRBV4-3 and TRBJ1-3, with TRBD1 matching 8 bases. The CDR3 length is 15 residues. After removal of 0 bases from V and 6 bases from J, the junction contained 4 bases not matched to a gene. The germline gives CDR1 LGHNA, CDR2 YSLEER. CDR3 amino acids: CASSQDLQGANTIYF. In DNA form, the CDR3 reads TGCGCCAGCAGCCAAGATCTCCAGGGGGCAAACACCATATATTTT.

V gene TRBV18 combines with J gene TRBJ1-3, with a weak D call TRBD1 (5 bases). V was trimmed by 4 bases and J by 2 bases, leaving 9 bases between them. The germline CDR1 and CDR2 sequences are KGHSH and LQKENI. The CDR3 is made up of 14 amino acids. For the CDR3, the DNA is TGTGCCAGCTCACTCCAGGGTGCTGGAAACACCATATATTTT. Translated, it gives CASSLQGAGNTIYF.

The V gene is TRBV5-1, the J gene TRBJ2-4, with D unclear. Germline V gene data show CDR1 as SGHRS and CDR2 as YFSETQ. The CDR3 is 12 amino acids. The V end lost 9 bases, the J end lost 3 bases, and 10 bases lay between the germline ends. The CDR3 DNA is TGCGCCACCGGAGACGGCAAAAACATTCAGTACTTC. Its translation is CATGDGKNIQYF.

The V and J genes are TRBV5-1 and TRBJ2-3; 11 positions agree with TRBD2. Trimming took 3 bases from V and 0 from J; bases not matched to a gene: 6. The germline CDR1 and CDR2 sequences are SGHRS and YFSETQ. The CDR3 loop spans 17 amino acids. DNA for the CDR3: TGCGCCAGCAGCTACTCTAGCGGGGGGCCTAGCACAGATACGCAGTATTTT. It translates to CASSYSSGGPSTDTQYF.

This rearrangement joins TRBV7-2 to TRBJ1-1; D gene ambiguous. Deletions cut 1 base from V and 0 bases from J, with 9 bases between. The CDR3 totals 15 residues. Germline assignment: CDR1 SGHTA and CDR2 FQGNSA. The CDR3 reads CASSLVSNLNTEAFF. The CDR3 DNA sequence: TGTGCCAGCAGCTTAGTTTCCAATTTGAACACTGAAGCTTTCTTT.

The chain combines TRBV7-2 with TRBJ2-5; D not resolved. The CDR3 loop spans 13 amino acids. V was pared by 1 base and J by 2 bases, with 5 bases between. Germline V gives CDR1 SGHTA, CDR2 FQGNSA. Here the CDR3 reads CASSLDGQETQYF. CDR3 sequence (DNA): TGTGCCAGCAGCTTAGACGGTCAAGAGACCCAGTACTTC.

The chain combines TRBV5-8 with TRBJ1-5, with a weak D call TRBD1 (5 bases). The germline V and J ends were trimmed by 4 bases and 0 bases, with 8 bases remaining between them. CDR1 and CDR2 (germline): SGHTS, YDEGEE. The CDR3 has 14 amino acids. The CDR3: CASSAQVSNQPQHF. Here the CDR3 DNA reads TGTGCCAGCAGCGCACAGGTTAGCAATCAGCCCCAGCATTTT. Full variable domain (rest looked up from reference TRBV5-8 and TRBJ1-5): EAGVTQSPTHLIKTRGQQATLRCSPISGHTSVYWYQQALGLGLQFLLWYDEGEERNRGNFPPRFSGRQFPNYSSELNVNALELEDSALYLCASSAQVSNQPQHFGDGTRLSIL.

The CDR3 here is CASSQRYDRGNTEAFF. DNA of the CDR3: TGTGCCAGCAGCCAGCGATACGACAGGGGGAACACTGAAGCTTTCTTT. The chain combines TRBV14 with TRBJ1-1, with 8 bases matching TRBD1. This CDR3 contains 16 residues. Losses at the gene ends were 3 bases for V and 1 base for J; bases not matched to a gene: 7. Germline CDR1 SGHDN, CDR2 FVKESK. Using reference TRBV14 and TRBJ1-1 for the parts outside the CDR3, the full variable domain is EAGVTQFPSHSVIEKGQTVTLRCDPISGHDNLYWYRRVMGKEIKFLLHFVKESKQDESGMPNNRFLAERTGGTYSTLKVQPAELEDSGVYFCASSQRYDRGNTEAFFGQGTRLTVV.

This chain joins TRBV7-3 and TRBJ2-3; tentative D call: TRBD2 (5 bases). CDR1 SGHTA and CDR2 FQGTGA come from the germline V gene. V lost 6 bases to trimming and J lost 4 bases, with 17 bases between them. This CDR3 region has 15 residues. The CDR3 bases are TGTGCCAGCAGTGGAGGTCGAGGGTGGTCAGATACGCAGTATTTT. The encoded protein is CASSGGRGWSDTQYF.

This sequence joins TRBV7-9 and TRBJ1-4, with 8 bases fitting TRBD1. The V gene end was trimmed by 4 bases and the J gene end by 8 bases; junction bases not matched to a gene: 6. In germline, CDR1 is SEHNR, CDR2 FQNEAQ (reference sequence). The CDR3 extends over 14 amino acids. The CDR3: CASSSGQGEEKLFF. CDR3 DNA: TGTGCCAGCAGCTCCGGACAGGGAGAAGAAAAACTGTTTTTT.

The gene calls are TRBV6-5 and TRBJ1-1; 7 bases match TRBD1. This CDR3 has 12 amino acids. CDR1 is MNHEY and CDR2 is SVGAGI in the germline V gene. V was clipped by 8 bases and J by 1 base; unmatched bases: 1. The CDR3 loop is CASGTENTEAFF. The CDR3 nucleotides are TGTGCCAGCGGGACAGAGAACACTGAAGCTTTCTTT.